One sample yielded the 8 T cell receptor beta chains listed below, sequenced in a study of OX40 agonist ivuxolimab in advanced cancers. Generated by immunoSEQ multiplex PCR, the TCRdb table keeps only in-frame clones and is missing some. This table holds around 75,000 clones, approximately 88% found once. Source: CD4+ or CD8+ T cells sorted from blood, taken in a trial of the OX40 agonist ivuxolimab. The receptors shown here come from an adult with an advanced solid tumor such as melanoma, head and neck, liver or kidney cancer.

This clone is medium-sized. The rearrangement joins TRBV5-6 to TRBJ1-2; weak D call: TRBD1 (5 bases). The CDR3 is 15 amino acids. The germline V gene has CDR1 SGHDT and CDR2 YYEEEE. V lost 2 bases and J lost 5, with 16 bases in between. In DNA form, the CDR3 reads TGTGCCAGCAGCTTATATGGCAGGGACTTTTATGGCTACACCTTC. It specifies CASSLYGRDFYGYTF. Variable domain in full (rest from reference TRBV5-6 and TRBJ1-2): DAGVTQSPTHLIKTRGQQVTLRCSPKSGHDTVSWYQQALGQGPQFIFQYYEEEERQRGNFPDRFSGHQFPNYSSELNVNALLLGDSALYLCASSLYGRDFYGYTFGSGTRLTVV.

The chain links TRBV6-1 to TRBJ1-5; 7 bases are a match to TRBD1. Looked up from germline, CDR1 is MNHNS and CDR2 is SASEGT. The CDR3 is 13 residues long. Trimming took 3 bases from V and 5 from J; bases not matched to a gene: 1. Here the CDR3 DNA reads TGTGCCAGCAGTGACCAGGGGGATCAGCCCCAGCATTTT. It encodes CASSDQGDQPQHF.

This chain connects TRBV18 to TRBJ2-2, with D perhaps TRBD1 or TRBD2 (6 bases each). The length of the CDR3 is 19 residues. Looked up from germline, CDR1 is KGHSH and CDR2 is LQKENI. Between the trimmed V and J ends, which lost 0 bases and 5 bases, there was a span of 22 bases. The CDR3, as DNA: TGTGCCAGCTCACCACCGGTTCGGGGGCGTGGAGCCAGGACCGGGGAGCTGTTTTTT. As protein: CASSPPVRGRGARTGELFF. Together with reference TRBV18 and TRBJ2-2, the CDR3 gives the full variable domain: NAGVMQNPRHLVRRRGQEARLRCSPMKGHSHVYWYRQLPEEGLKFMVYLQKENIIDESGMPKERFSAEFPKEGPSILRIQQVVRGDSAAYFCASSPPVRGRGARTGELFFGEGSRLTVL.

V usage is TRBV7-2 and J usage is TRBJ2-3, with a possible D match to TRBD1 (5 bases). Germline CDR1 is SGHTA and CDR2 is FQGNSA. Trimming shortened V by 5 bases and J by 4 bases, and 22 bases separated the two germline ends. The CDR3 covers 17 residues. Written as DNA, the CDR3 is TGTGCCAGCAGCCCCGGACACTCCCTACTATTCCCAGATACGCAGTATTTT. Amino acid sequence: CASSPGHSLLFPDTQYF.

Here the CDR3 reads CASSQLNQPQHF. CDR3 in DNA: TGTGCCAGCAGTCAACTTAATCAGCCCCAGCATTTT. This sequence joins TRBV28 and TRBJ1-5; D remains ambiguous. The CDR3 runs to 12 residues. CDR1 is MDHEN and CDR2 is SYDVKM in the germline V gene. V lost 5 bases, J lost 4 bases, and 6 bases lay in between.

This chain joins TRBV5-4 and TRBJ2-5; tentative D call: TRBD2 (6 bases). The germline gives CDR1 SGHNT, CDR2 YYREEE (reference sequence). This CDR3 spans 13 amino acids. Trimming stripped 4 bases from V and 5 bases from J, with 12 bases between. CDR3 nucleotide sequence: TGTGCCAGCAGCCCCCGTGGGGGGGAGACCCAGTACTTC. Its protein is CASSPRGGETQYF.

This clone occurred once. V usage is TRBV7-9 and J usage is TRBJ1-1; the D gene is possibly TRBD1 (6 bases). The V and J ends lost 6 bases and 8 bases respectively, with 10 bases between them. The V gene's germline CDR1 is SEHNR and CDR2 FQNEAQ (reference sequence). CDR3 length equals 11 residues. The CDR3, as DNA: TGTGCCAGCAGTCCCGGGACAGAAGCTTTCTTT. The encoded protein is CASSPGTEAFF.

The gene calls are TRBV7-9 and TRBJ1-1; a weak D match, TRBD1 (5 bases). CDR3 length equals 13 residues. Trimming removed 3 bases at V and 4 bases at J, with 9 bases between. Germline V CDR1 and CDR2: SEHNR, FQNEAQ (reference sequence). This chain's CDR3 is CASSFEGSTEAFF. As DNA, the CDR3 is TGTGCCAGCAGCTTTGAGGGGAGCACTGAAGCTTTCTTT.